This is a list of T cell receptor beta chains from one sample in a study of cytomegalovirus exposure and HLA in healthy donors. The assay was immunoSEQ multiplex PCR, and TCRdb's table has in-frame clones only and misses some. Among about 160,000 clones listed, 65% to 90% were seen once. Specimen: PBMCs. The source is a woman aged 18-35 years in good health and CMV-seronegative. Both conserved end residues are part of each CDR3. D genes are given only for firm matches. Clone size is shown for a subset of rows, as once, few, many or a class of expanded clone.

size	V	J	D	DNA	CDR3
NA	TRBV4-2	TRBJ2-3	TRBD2	TGTGCCAGCAGCCAAGACTACGCGGGGGAGGGATGGGATACGCAGTATTTT	CASSQDYAGEGWDTQYF
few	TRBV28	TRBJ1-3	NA	TGTGCCAGCAGTTTATCAGGTTCTGGAAACACCATATATTTT	CASSLSGSGNTIYF
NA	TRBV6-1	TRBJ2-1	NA	TGTGCCAGTTATCCTGAAGGAGGGTCCCACAATGAGCAGTTCTTC	CASYPEGGSHNEQFF
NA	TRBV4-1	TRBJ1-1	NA	TGCGCCAGCAGCCAAGCATATAGATTTAGAGCTGAAGCTTTCTTT	CASSQAYRFRAEAFF
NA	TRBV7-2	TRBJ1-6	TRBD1	TGTGCCAGCAGCCCTAGCGGGACAGACTATTCACCCCTCCACTTT	CASSPSGTDYSPLHF
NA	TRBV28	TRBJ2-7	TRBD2	TGTGCCAGCAGTTTAGGCGGGGCTAGCGGATCATACGAGCAGTACTTC	CASSLGGASGSYEQYF
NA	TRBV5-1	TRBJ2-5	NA	TGCGCCAGCAGCTCCGACAGGATTCCTGAGACCCAGTACTTC	CASSSDRIPETQYF
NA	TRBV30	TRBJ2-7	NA	TGTGCCTGGAAACCGGACACAGCCACCTACGAGCAGTACTTC	CAWKPDTATYEQYF
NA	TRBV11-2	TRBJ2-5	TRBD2	TGTGCCAGCAGCTTGGGGCGGGAGCAAGAGACCCAGTACTTC	CASSLGREQETQYF
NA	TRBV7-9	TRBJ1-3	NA	TGTGCCAGCAGCTCAGACAAGTCTGGAAACACCATATATTTT	CASSSDKSGNTIYF
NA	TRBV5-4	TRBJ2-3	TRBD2	TGTGCCAGCAGCTCCCTCCCCGGGGGTAGCGGGAGTTTCGCAGATACGCAGTATTTT	CASSSLPGGSGSFADTQYF
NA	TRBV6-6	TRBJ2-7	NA	TGTGCCAGCAGTTATTTACTAAGCTCCTACGAGCAGTACTTC	CASSYLLSSYEQYF
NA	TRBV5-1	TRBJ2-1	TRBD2	TGCGCCAGCAGCTTGGGGGTAGCGGGAGGGCCCGATGAGCAGTTCTTC	CASSLGVAGGPDEQFF
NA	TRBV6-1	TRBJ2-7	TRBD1	TGTGCCAGCAGTGGAGGGGGCGCAGGATCCTACGAGCAGTACTTC	CASSGGGAGSYEQYF
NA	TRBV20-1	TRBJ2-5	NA	TGCAGTGCTAGACGGGAGACCCAGTACTTC	CSARRETQYF
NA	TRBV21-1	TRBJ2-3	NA	TGTGCCAGCAGCAAGGGAGACAGGGGTCGTAACACAGATACGCAGTATTTT	CASSKGDRGRNTDTQYF
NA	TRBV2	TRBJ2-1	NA	TGTGCCAGCGGAGCCTACAATGAGCAGTTCTTC	CASGAYNEQFF
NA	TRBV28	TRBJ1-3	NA	TGTGCCAGCAGTCCACCACCGACAGCCCGAAACACCATATATTTT	CASSPPPTARNTIYF
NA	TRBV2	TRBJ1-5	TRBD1	TGTGCCAGCTCCGGACAGGGGGCTGATCAGCCCCAGCATTTT	CASSGQGADQPQHF
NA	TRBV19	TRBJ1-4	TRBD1	TGTGCCAGTACCCTAACAGGGGATTCTAATGAAAAACTGTTTTTT	CASTLTGDSNEKLFF
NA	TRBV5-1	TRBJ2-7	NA	TGCGCCAGCAGCTTGGTGGCCAGGACAAGCTCCTACGAGCAGTACTTC	CASSLVARTSSYEQYF
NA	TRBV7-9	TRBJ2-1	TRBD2	TGTGCCAGCAGCTTAAGCTTGCGGGGGGGGGCCAATGAGCAGTTCTTC	CASSLSLRGGANEQFF
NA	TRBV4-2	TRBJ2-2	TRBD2	TGTGCCAGCAGCCATGGGGCAAGCGGGAGTTCAGTCGGGGAGCTGTTTTTT	CASSHGASGSSVGELFF
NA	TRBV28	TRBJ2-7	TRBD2	TGTGCCAGCAGTTTTTCTTTAGGTCTAGCGGTTTACGAGCAGTACTTC	CASSFSLGLAVYEQYF
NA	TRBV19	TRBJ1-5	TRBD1	TGTGCCAGGCGAAACAGGGGACGGATTGGCAATCAGCCCCAGCATTTT	CARRNRGRIGNQPQHF
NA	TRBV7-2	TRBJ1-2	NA	TGTGCCAGCAGCGCCACTCCGGGTGGGTATGGCTACACCTTC	CASSATPGGYGYTF